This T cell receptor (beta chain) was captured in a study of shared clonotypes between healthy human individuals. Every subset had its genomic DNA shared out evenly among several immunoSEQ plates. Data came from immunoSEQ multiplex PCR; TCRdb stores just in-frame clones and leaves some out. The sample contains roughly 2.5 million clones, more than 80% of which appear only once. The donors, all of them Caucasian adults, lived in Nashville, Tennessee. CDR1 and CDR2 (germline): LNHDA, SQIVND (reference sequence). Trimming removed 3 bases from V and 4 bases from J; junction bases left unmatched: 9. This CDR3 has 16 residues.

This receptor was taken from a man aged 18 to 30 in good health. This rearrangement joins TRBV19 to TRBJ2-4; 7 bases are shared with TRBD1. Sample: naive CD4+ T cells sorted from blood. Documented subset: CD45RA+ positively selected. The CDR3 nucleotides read TGTGCCAGTAGTATCGAAGGTACAGGGGTAAAAAACATTCAGTACTTC. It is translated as CASSIEGTGVKNIQYF.